This section outlines one T cell receptor beta chain sequence together with its context. The method was immunoSEQ multiplex PCR; TCRdb's version includes in-frame clones alone and lacks a portion of them. Found here are about 59,000 clones, around 87% of them singletons; the top ten hold about 0.41%. Germline V gene lookup returns CDR1 SQVTM and CDR2 ANQGSEA. The CDR3 has 13 amino acids. Trimming took off 5 bases at V and 3 bases at J, with 13 bases between the two ends. The sample comes from a study of OX40 agonist ivuxolimab in advanced cancers. Sample: CD4+ or CD8+ T cells sorted from blood, taken in a trial of the OX40 agonist ivuxolimab. The chain links TRBV29-1 to TRBJ1-1; D remains unclear. The receptor was derived from an adult with an advanced solid tumor such as melanoma, head and neck, liver or kidney cancer. The CDR3 loop is CSVYPPGYTEAFF. The CDR3 nucleotides are TGCAGCGTTTATCCTCCCGGGTACACTGAAGCTTTCTTT.